This is a list of T cell receptor beta chains from one sample in a study of glioma-infiltrating T cells. TCRdb passed the multiplex PCR reads through MiXCR, listing each CDR3 protein once. This table has about 1,600 distinct CDR3 sequences, around four fifths appearing once. The sequenced sample consisted of glioma tissue, nonneoplastic brain tissue, or PBMCs (not recorded which). These receptors were obtained from a human donor with low-grade glioma or glioblastoma, undergoing nonglioma brain surgery, or in good health (not recorded which). Some clones in this sample may be carry-over from other donors' samples. The CDR3 runs from the conserved cysteine through the conserved F or W.

cdr3_aa	v_call	j_call
CASSFAGHQETQYF	TRBV7-2	TRBJ2-5
CASSYSRGSFTDTQYF	TRBV6-6	TRBJ2-3
CASSPIAGRSYNEQFF	TRBV28	TRBJ2-1
CASSLSGESSYEQYF	TRBV27	TRBJ2-7
CSASTDAYEQYF	TRBV20-1	TRBJ2-7
CASSYEGGEQFF	TRBV6-6	TRBJ2-1
CASSQAGGLEQFF	TRBV6-1	TRBJ2-1
CASSQSGQSNQPQHF	TRBV6-2/TRBV6-3	TRBJ1-5
CASSYLQNTEAFF	TRBV6-2/TRBV6-3	TRBJ1-1
CASSTPQGAQVYGYTF	TRBV19	TRBJ1-2
CASSSDYQETQYF	TRBV6-2/TRBV6-3	TRBJ2-5
CAISGRPREKLFF	TRBV28	TRBJ1-4
CASSRDGNQPQHF	TRBV28	TRBJ1-5
CASSQDLRYEQYF	TRBV4-2	TRBJ2-7
CASSLGIGYEQYF	TRBV28	TRBJ2-7
CASSSTGEEQPQHF	TRBV6-7	TRBJ1-5
CASSIPGQSYEQYF	TRBV25-1	TRBJ2-7
CASSEVTTGANEKLFF	TRBV6-1	TRBJ1-4
CASSLSAGGLDEQFF	TRBV27	TRBJ2-1
CASSLEVGARLYF	TRBV28	TRBJ2-7
CASSSHSNTEAFF	TRBV6-1	TRBJ1-1
CASSSPSSRAGNTIYF	TRBV12-3/TRBV12-4	TRBJ1-3
CASSLVGSNYGYTF	TRBV7-9	TRBJ1-2
CASSKKGMNTEAFF	TRBV6-5	TRBJ1-1
CASSQGGETQYF	TRBV4-1	TRBJ2-5
CATGRGQGNQPQHF	TRBV15	TRBJ1-5
CASSLGLAGGINSYNEQFF	TRBV9	TRBJ2-1
CASSTRTRNTEAFF	TRBV10-2	TRBJ1-1
CASSFDRATEAFF	TRBV27	TRBJ1-1
CASIPNVGGRNEQFF	TRBV11-3	TRBJ2-1
CASKVRSTAFF	TRBV28	TRBJ1-1
CSARDAISSSYNEQFF	TRBV20-1	TRBJ2-1
CASRANYGYTF	TRBV28	TRBJ1-2
CASSLSNTQYF	TRBV7-2	TRBJ2-3
CASSEAESAGGEDTQYF	TRBV6-1	TRBJ2-3
CASMWTSGYEQYF	TRBV12-3/TRBV12-4	TRBJ2-7
CASRVLAEIYNEQFF	TRBV27	TRBJ2-1
CSAWDRYTEAFF	TRBV20-1	TRBJ1-1
CASTSDRGYGPQHF	TRBV6-2/TRBV6-3	TRBJ1-5
CASRSDREQYF	TRBV6-1	TRBJ2-7
CSATMLEFGLYEQYF	TRBV20-1	TRBJ2-7
CSARPSYGYEQYF	TRBV20-1	TRBJ2-7
CASSEAQRESNEQFF	TRBV2	TRBJ2-1
CASSPRLAGDNEQFF	TRBV7-9	TRBJ2-1
CSASTGTDTQYF	TRBV20-1	TRBJ2-3
CASRAGSYEQYF	TRBV28	TRBJ2-7
CASSATSGETQYF	TRBV28	TRBJ2-5
CASSPTSGNIYEQYF	TRBV3-1	TRBJ2-7
CATRVVGGETQYF	TRBV19	TRBJ2-5
CASSWTSGRRNEQFF	TRBV6-2/TRBV6-3	TRBJ2-1
CASSELAGGQETQYF	TRBV6-1	TRBJ2-5